This entry concerns a single T cell receptor (beta chain). Antigen specificity is unknown. The data are from a study of T cell responses to AZD1222 COVID-19 vaccine. About the study: Whether given at about 4 or about 12 weeks, second doses were pooled. Study conclusions and caveats: Donors skewed white British and female; clonal diversity was possibly underestimated.

Measured with immunoSEQ multiplex PCR; TCRdb has only the in-frame clones, and not every one. The table has 150,000 to 200,000 clones, 88% seen once. Germline CDR1 reads GTSNPN; CDR2 reads SVGIG (reference sequence). The CDR3 has 13 amino acids. Trimming cost V 3 bases and J 9 bases, with 12 bases left between them. The rearrangement joins TRBV30 to TRBJ1-6; tentatively, D is TRBD1 (5 bases). This TCR was recovered from an adult in good health. Sequenced material: peripheral blood, taken on day 0 of AZD1222 vaccination. This CDR3 reads CAWSSTGSSPLHF. The CDR3 DNA is TGTGCCTGGAGCTCCACAGGAAGTTCACCCCTCCACTTT.